The next 19 T cell receptor beta chains were all read from a single sample in a study of blood T cells in healthy people across ages (dated by TCRdb to between 2014 and 2017). The library came from 5' RACE. Sequencer: Illumina HiSeq 2500. A second about 7 to 12 cycle PCR used a sample-barcoded 5' primer and a J-beta primer mix. TCRdb reanalyzed the raw reads on its own, using fastp at Q25 for trimming and MiXCR for clone calling, and kept in-frame beta chains. Every CDR3 protein is listed once, alongside the most common genes and DNA of its rows. This sample is represented by 550,000 to 700,000 distinct CDR3 sequences; about 25% of them were singletons. Of the sample, around a sixth is held by the ten largest clones. Input material: blood. These receptors all stem from a woman in her seventies in good health.

The V gene is TRBV5-1, the J gene TRBJ1-4, with D perhaps TRBD1 (5 bases). V shed 6 bases and J shed 7 bases, with 13 bases lying between them. This CDR3 has 13 amino acids. Per germline, CDR1 SGHRS and CDR2 YFSETQ. CDR3 in DNA: TGCGCCAGCACGGGGGGGGTCGGTGAAAAACTGTTTTTT. Protein sequence: CASTGGVGEKLFF. The full variable domain, rest sourced from reference TRBV5-1 and TRBJ1-4, is KAGVTQTPRYLIKTRGQQVTLSCSPISGHRSVSWYQQTPGQGLQFLFEYFSETQRNKGNFPGRFSGRQFSNSRSEMNVSTLELGDSALYLCASTGGVGEKLFFGSGTQLSVL.

This clonotype has at least ten counts. J is TRBJ1-4 and V is TRBV25-1, with D unresolved. The length of the CDR3 is 12 residues. V was trimmed by 3 bases and J by 8 bases, leaving 7 bases between them. CDR1 is MGHDK, CDR2 SYGVNS, per germline. The CDR3 protein is CASSEEREKLFF. DNA of the CDR3: TGTGCCAGCAGTGAGGAACGAGAAAAACTGTTTTTT. The whole variable domain, remainder taken from reference TRBV25-1 and TRBJ1-4, is EADIYQTPRYLVIGTGKKITLECSQTMGHDKMYWYQQDPGMELHLIHYSYGVNSTEKGDLSSESTVSRIRTEHFPLTLESARPSHTSQYLCASSEEREKLFFGSGTQLSVL.

The gene calls are TRBV6-6 and TRBJ2-5; 7 nucleotides align to TRBD2. Unmatched junction bases numbered 0, after V lost 2 bases and J lost 3 bases. The CDR3 sequence is 13 residues long. Germline CDR1 reads MNHNY; CDR2 reads SVGAGI (reference sequence). DNA of the CDR3: TGTGCCAGCAGTTACCGGGGGGAAGAGACCCAGTACTTC. The encoded protein is CASSYRGEETQYF.

As concerns this clonotype: The CDR3 carries no conserved terminal phenylalanine or tryptophan, so it likely arises from a read error. The chain recombines TRBV29-1 with TRBJ2-4, with D perhaps TRBD2 (5 bases). V was cut by 0 bases and J by 11 bases, with 8 bases left in between. Germline loops: CDR1 SQVTM, CDR2 ANQGSEA. The CDR3 runs to 11 residues. The CDR3 spells CSVEDRGVQYL. CDR3 sequence (DNA): TGCAGCGTTGAAGATCGGGGTGTTCAGTACCTC.

The chain combines TRBV9 with TRBJ2-4, with 9 bases fitting TRBD2. The length of the CDR3 is 19 residues. The germline V gene has CDR1 SGDLS and CDR2 YYNGEE. With 0 bases clipped from V and 1 base from J, the junction kept 11 bases outside the gene matches. The CDR3: CASSVGTGGGAWAKNIQYF. The CDR3 DNA reads TGTGCCAGCAGCGTAGGGACTGGCGGGGGGGCGTGGGCCAAAAACATTCAGTACTTC.

This clonotype was found a few times. This sequence joins TRBV6-6 and TRBJ1-6, with TRBD1 matching over 9 bases. With 0 bases clipped from V and 10 bases from J, the junction kept 13 bases outside the gene matches. Per the germline V gene, CDR1 is MNHNY and CDR2 is SVGAGI (reference sequence). The CDR3 totals 18 residues. The CDR3 sequence: CASSYSLQDRGNGSPLHF. In DNA form, the CDR3 reads TGTGCCAGCAGTTACTCTTTACAGGACAGGGGTAATGGATCACCCCTCCACTTT.

This clonotype was seen more than once but under ten times. V and J are TRBV18 and TRBJ1-1, with TRBD1 as a possible D gene (6 bases). The CDR3 sequence is 14 residues long. The germline V gene encodes CDR1 KGHSH and CDR2 LQKENI. V dropped 5 bases and J dropped 7 bases, with 17 bases sitting between them. The CDR3 DNA follows: TGTGCCAGCTCAGGACCGGCCAGGGGTTATGAAGCTTTCTTT. Protein product: CASSGPARGYEAFF.

DNA for the CDR3: TGTGCCAGCAGTTTCGGGGGAGAGACTGAAGCTTTCTTT. Translation gives CASSFGGETEAFF. The rearrangement links TRBV27 to TRBJ1-1, with a tentative D call TRBD1 (5 bases). This CDR3 is built from 13 residues. Germline CDR1 reads MNHEY; CDR2 reads SMNVEV (reference sequence). V was clipped by 3 bases and J by 5 bases, with 10 bases between them.

In this sample, this clonotype turned up a few times. V gene TRBV18 combines with J gene TRBJ1-1, with 10 bases that match TRBD1. The CDR3 is 15 residues long. CDR1 KGHSH and CDR2 LQKENI come from the germline V gene. V gave up 6 bases and J gave up 7 bases; unmatched junction bases: 11. The CDR3 here is CASSHSGTGVFEAFF. The CDR3 DNA is TGTGCCAGCTCCCACTCCGGGACAGGGGTGTTTGAAGCTTTCTTT.

This clonotype was observed a few times. This chain connects TRBV11-2 to TRBJ2-5; 8 nucleotides agree with TRBD1. Trimming at V came to 5 bases and at J to 5 bases, leaving 10 bases not matched to a gene. CDR1 SGHAT and CDR2 FQNNGV come from the germline V gene. The CDR3 is 15 amino acids. CDR3 loop: CASSRTGSSWETQYF. For the CDR3, the DNA is TGTGCCAGCAGCAGGACAGGGAGCTCGTGGGAGACCCAGTACTTC. The entire variable domain, with the rest obtained from reference TRBV11-2 and TRBJ2-5, is as follows: EAGVAQSPRYKIIEKRQSVAFWCNPISGHATLYWYQQILGQGPKLLIQFQNNGVVDDSQLPKDRFSAERLKGVDSTLKIQPAKLEDSAVYLCASSRTGSSWETQYFGPGTRLLVL.

The chain links TRBV9 to TRBJ2-5, with D possibly called TRBD1 or TRBD2 (5 bases each). V was pared by 3 bases and J by 5 bases, with 14 bases between. Germline V gene sequence: CDR1 SGDLS, CDR2 YYNGEE. The CDR3 is 14 residues long. CDR3 sequence reads: CASSAAVGRETQYF. The CDR3 DNA reads TGTGCCAGCAGCGCAGCTGTGGGACGGGAGACCCAGTACTTC.

The chain is built from TRBV12-3 or TRBV12-4 and TRBJ2-3; TRBD2 agrees at 13 bases. V trimming: 6 bases; J trimming: 6 bases; junction bases outside the gene matches: 15. This CDR3 spans 18 amino acids. The CDR3 is CASSTARTSGGDYDTQYF. CDR3 coding DNA: TGTGCCAGCAGCACGGCCCGGACTAGCGGGGGAGACTATGATACGCAGTATTTT.

The chain joins TRBV28 to TRBJ2-7; 10 bases align to TRBD1. V gave up 7 bases and J gave up 7 bases; unmatched junction bases: 10. Germline CDR1 is MDHEN and CDR2 is SYDVKM. The CDR3 runs to 14 residues. The CDR3 loop reads CASKLSTGGGEQYF. CDR3 nucleotides: TGTGCCAGCAAACTCTCGACAGGGGGCGGAGAGCAGTACTTC.

This sequence joins TRBV20-1 and TRBJ1-5; D gene uncertain. CDR1 is DFQATT and CDR2 is SNEGSKA in the germline V gene (reference sequence). The CDR3 is 14 residues long. V lost 5 bases and J 9 bases, leaving 20 bases between the germline ends. CDR3 coding DNA: TGCAGTGCTCTCCCCCCGGAGGGATATCGGCCCCAGCATTTT. Protein sequence: CSALPPEGYRPQHF.

The V and J genes are TRBV3-1 and TRBJ2-7; a weak D match, TRBD1 (5 bases). Trimming removed 4 bases from V and 3 bases from J, with 16 bases in between. CDR3 length equals 15 residues. The germline gives CDR1 LGHDT, CDR2 YNNKEL (reference sequence). The CDR3 protein is CASSPASGSLYEQYF. The CDR3 region has the DNA TGTGCCAGCAGCCCCGCTTCAGGGTCCCTCTACGAGCAGTACTTC.

Only a few counts were recorded for this clonotype. The chain links TRBV7-9 to TRBJ1-4; possible D gene TRBD1, 5 bases. This CDR3 comprises 13 residues. Per germline, CDR1 SEHNR and CDR2 FQNEAQ (reference sequence). The ends were cut back, 3 bases at V and 10 bases at J, with 12 bases in the middle. CDR3 nucleotides: TGTGCCAGCAGCTTTGGGGCCTCGGCAAAACTGTTTTTT. Protein product: CASSFGASAKLFF.

Comments on this clonotype: The conserved phenylalanine or tryptophan is not found at the CDR3 terminus, so this likely reflects a read error. The rearrangement joins TRBV4-3 to TRBJ1-2; tentative D call: TRBD1 (5 bases). CDR3 length: 18 amino acids. Germline V lookup: CDR1 LGHNA, CDR2 YSLEER. The V end lost 0 bases, the J end lost 4 bases, and 21 bases lay between the germline ends. The CDR3 DNA sequence: TGCGCCAGCAGCCAAGATCTTTTAGGAGGGGCGGGGGGCTATGGCTACACCCTC. This codes for CASSQDLLGGAGGYGYTL.

This clonotype was counted only a few times. The J gene is TRBJ2-5, the V gene TRBV27; TRBD2 matches 10 bases. The J segment lost 4 bases and the V segment lost 8 bases, leaving 4 bases of the junction unmatched. There are 13 residues in the CDR3. CDR1 MNHEY and CDR2 SMNVEV come from the germline V gene (reference sequence). The CDR3 region has the DNA TGTGCCAGCCAGCTAGCGGGGGCAGAGACCCAGTACTTC. Residues: CASQLAGAETQYF.

The gene calls are TRBV9 and TRBJ2-1; the match to TRBD2 covers 8 bases. This CDR3 is 15 amino acids long. The J segment lost 6 bases and the V segment lost 0 bases, leaving 5 bases of the junction unmatched. The germline V gene has CDR1 SGDLS and CDR2 YYNGEE. The CDR3 sequence is CASSVGAGVVNEQFF. The CDR3 DNA sequence: TGTGCCAGCAGCGTAGGAGCGGGGGTGGTCAATGAGCAGTTCTTC.